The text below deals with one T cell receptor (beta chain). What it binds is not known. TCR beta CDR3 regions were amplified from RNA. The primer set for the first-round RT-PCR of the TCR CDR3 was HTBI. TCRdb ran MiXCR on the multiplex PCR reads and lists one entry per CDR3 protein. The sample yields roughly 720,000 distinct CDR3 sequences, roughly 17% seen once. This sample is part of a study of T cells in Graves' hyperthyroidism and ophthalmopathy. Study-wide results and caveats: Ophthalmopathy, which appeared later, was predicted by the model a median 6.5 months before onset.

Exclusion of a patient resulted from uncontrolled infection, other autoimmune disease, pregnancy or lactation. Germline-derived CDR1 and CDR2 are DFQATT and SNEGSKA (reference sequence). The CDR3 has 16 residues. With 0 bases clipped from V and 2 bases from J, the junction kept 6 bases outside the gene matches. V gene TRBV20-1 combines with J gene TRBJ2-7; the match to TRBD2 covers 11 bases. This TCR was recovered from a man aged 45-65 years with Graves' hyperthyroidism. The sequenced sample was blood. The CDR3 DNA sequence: TGCAGTGCTAGAGATATTGGGACTAGCGGAGCCTACGAGCAGTACTTC. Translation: CSARDIGTSGAYEQYF.